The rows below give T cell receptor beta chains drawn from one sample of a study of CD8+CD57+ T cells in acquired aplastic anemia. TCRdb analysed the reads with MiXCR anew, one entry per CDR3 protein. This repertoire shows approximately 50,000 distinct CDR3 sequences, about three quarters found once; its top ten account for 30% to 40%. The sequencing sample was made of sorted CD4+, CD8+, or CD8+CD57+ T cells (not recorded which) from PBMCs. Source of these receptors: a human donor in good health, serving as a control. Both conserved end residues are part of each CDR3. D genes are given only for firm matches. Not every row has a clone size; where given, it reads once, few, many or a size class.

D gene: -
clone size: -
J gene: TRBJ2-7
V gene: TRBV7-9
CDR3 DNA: TGTGCCAGCAGCTCCGGGACGGGATCCTACGAGCAGTACTTC
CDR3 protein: CASSSGTGSYEQYF

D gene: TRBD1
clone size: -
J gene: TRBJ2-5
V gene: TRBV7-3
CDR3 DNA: TGTGCCAGTAGTATAGTGGGACAGGGGCAAGAGACCCAGTACTTC
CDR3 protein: CASSIVGQGQETQYF

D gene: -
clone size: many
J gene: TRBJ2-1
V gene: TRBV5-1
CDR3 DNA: TGCGCCAGCAGCCTCGGGATCTACAATGAGCAGTTCTTC
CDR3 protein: CASSLGIYNEQFF

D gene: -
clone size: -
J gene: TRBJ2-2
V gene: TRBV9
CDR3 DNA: TGTGCCAGCAGTGGTGAAGCGGGGAACACCGGGGAGCTGTTTTTT
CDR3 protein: CASSGEAGNTGELFF

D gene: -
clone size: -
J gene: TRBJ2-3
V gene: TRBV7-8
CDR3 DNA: TGTGCCAGCAGCTCGGACCAGATAGATACGCAGTATTTT
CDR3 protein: CASSSDQIDTQYF

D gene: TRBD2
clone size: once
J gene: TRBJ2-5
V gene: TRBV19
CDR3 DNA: TGTGCCAGTAGTGATCGGGAGGGCCAAGAGACCCAGTACTTC
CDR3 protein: CASSDREGQETQYF

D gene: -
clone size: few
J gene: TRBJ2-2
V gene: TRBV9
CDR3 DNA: TGTGCCAGCAGCTCCGGGGAGCTGTTTTTT
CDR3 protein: CASSSGELFF

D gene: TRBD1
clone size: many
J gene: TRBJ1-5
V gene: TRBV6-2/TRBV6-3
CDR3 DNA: TGTGCCAGCAGTTACTTGTCAGGGGGCCAGGGTCAGCCCCAGCATTTT
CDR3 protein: CASSYLSGGQGQPQHF

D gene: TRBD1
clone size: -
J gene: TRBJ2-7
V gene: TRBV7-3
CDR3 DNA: TGTGCCAGCAGCTCCGGGACAGCAACATACGAGCAGTACTTC
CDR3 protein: CASSSGTATYEQYF

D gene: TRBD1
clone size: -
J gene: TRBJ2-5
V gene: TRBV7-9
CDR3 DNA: TGTGCCAGCAGTCCCTCCCGGGACAGGGAAGAGACCCAGTACTTC
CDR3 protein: CASSPSRDREETQYF

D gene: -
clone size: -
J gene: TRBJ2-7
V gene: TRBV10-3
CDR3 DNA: TGTGCCATCAGTGAGTCAGGAGGAGGGTCTAGGTACGAGCAGTACTTC
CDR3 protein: CAISESGGGSRYEQYF

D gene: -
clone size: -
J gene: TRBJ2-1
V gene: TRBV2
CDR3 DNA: TGTGCCAGCAGTGGACACAATGAGCAGTTCTTC
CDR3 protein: CASSGHNEQFF

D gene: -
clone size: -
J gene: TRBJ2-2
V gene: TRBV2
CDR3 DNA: TGTGCCAGCCTTGGGGCGGGGGCGAGCACCGGGGAGCTGTTTTTT
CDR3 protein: CASLGAGASTGELFF

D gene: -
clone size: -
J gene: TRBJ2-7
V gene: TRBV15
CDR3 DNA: TGTGCCACCAGCAGAGATAGGGGCCCGGGCGAGCAGTACTTC
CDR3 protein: CATSRDRGPGEQYF

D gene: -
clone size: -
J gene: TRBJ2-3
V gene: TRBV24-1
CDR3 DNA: TGTGCCACCAGTGATCCCAATCAGGATACGCAGTATTTT
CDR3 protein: CATSDPNQDTQYF

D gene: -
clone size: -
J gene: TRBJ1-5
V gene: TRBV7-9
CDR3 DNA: TGTGCCAGTAGCTTATACGGCAATCAGCCCCAGCATTTT
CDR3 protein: CASSLYGNQPQHF

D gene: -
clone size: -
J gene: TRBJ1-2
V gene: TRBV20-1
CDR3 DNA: TGCAGTGCTAGAGTGGCTATATTCTTATGTGCTAACTATGGCTACACCTTC
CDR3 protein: CSARVAIFLCANYGYTF

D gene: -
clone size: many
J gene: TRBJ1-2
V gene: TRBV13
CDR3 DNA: TGTGCCAGCAGCCTAACTGTCGGGGGCATCTATGGCTACACCTTC
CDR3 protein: CASSLTVGGIYGYTF

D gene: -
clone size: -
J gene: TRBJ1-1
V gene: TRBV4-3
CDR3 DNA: TGCGCCAGCAGCCAAACCGCGCTGCCCACAGGCATGAACACTGAAGCTTTCTTT
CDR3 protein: CASSQTALPTGMNTEAFF

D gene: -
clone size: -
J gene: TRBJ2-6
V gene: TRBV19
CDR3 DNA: TGTGCCAGTAACAGGGACCGGGCTGGGGCCAACGTCCTGACTTTC
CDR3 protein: CASNRDRAGANVLTF

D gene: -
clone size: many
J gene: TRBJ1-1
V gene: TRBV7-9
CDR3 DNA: TGTGCCAGCAGCCCACCGGGGGGGGATGCTTGGACTGAAGCTTTCTTT
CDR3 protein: CASSPPGGDAWTEAFF

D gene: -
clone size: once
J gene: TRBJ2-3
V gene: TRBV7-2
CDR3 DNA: TGCGCCAGCAGCCCTCGTGCAGATACGCAGTATTTT
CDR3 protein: CASSPRADTQYF

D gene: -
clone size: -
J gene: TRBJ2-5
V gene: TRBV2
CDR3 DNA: TGTGCCAGCGAGACCGGGCCAGAGACCCAGTACTTC
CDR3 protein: CASETGPETQYF

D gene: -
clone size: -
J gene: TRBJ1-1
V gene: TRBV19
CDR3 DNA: TGTGCCAGTACTGAAGTAGGGAGGACTGAAGCTTTCTTT
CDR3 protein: CASTEVGRTEAFF

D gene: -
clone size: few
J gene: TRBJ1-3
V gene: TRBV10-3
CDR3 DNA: TGTGCCATCAGTGAGAGTGAAACGGGAAACACCATATATTTT
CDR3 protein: CAISESETGNTIYF

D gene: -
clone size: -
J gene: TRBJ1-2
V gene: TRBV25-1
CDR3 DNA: TGTGCCAGCACTGGTAGTACTAACTATGGCTACACCTTC
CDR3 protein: CASTGSTNYGYTF

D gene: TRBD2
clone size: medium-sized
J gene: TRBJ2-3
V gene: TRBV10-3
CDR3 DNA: TGTGCCATCCAGACTAGCGGGGACACAGATACGCAGTATTTT
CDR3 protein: CAIQTSGDTDTQYF

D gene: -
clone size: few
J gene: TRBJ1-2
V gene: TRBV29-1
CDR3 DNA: TGCAGCGTTGAAGAACCTAGGTCGCAGGGGTACGGCTACACCTTC
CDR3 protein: CSVEEPRSQGYGYTF

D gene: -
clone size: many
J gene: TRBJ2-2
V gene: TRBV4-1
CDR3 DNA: TGCGCCAGCCCCTCCGATATCACCGGGGAGCTGTTTTTT
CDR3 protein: CASPSDITGELFF

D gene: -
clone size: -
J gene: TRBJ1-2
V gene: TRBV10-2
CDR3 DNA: TGCGCCAGCAGTGAGTCGATCGCTGGCTACACCTTC
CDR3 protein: CASSESIAGYTF

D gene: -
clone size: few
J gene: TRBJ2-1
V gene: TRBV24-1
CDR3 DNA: TGTGCCACCGTAGACAGCTACAATGAGCAGTTCTTC
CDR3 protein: CATVDSYNEQFF

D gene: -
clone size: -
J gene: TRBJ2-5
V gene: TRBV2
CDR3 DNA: TGTGCCAGCAAGGAGGGCTGGAACCAAGAGACCCAGTACTTC
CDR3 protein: CASKEGWNQETQYF

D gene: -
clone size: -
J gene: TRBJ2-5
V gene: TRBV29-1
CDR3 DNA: TGCAGCGTTGAGGACCCGGAGACCCAGTACTTC
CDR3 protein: CSVEDPETQYF

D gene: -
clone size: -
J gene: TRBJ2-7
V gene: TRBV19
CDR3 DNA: TGTGCCAGTAGTATAGATCTGAACAGCCGTTGGTACTTC
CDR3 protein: CASSIDLNSRWYF

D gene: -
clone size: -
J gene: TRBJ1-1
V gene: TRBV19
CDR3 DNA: TGTGCCAGTATTTCTCCAGCGAACACTGAAGCTTTCTTT
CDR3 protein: CASISPANTEAFF

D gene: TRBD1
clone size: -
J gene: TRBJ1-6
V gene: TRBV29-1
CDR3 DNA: TGCAGCGGGGGGACAGGGTTTAATTCACCCCTCCACTTT
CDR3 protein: CSGGTGFNSPLHF

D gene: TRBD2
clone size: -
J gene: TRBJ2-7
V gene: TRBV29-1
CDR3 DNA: TGCAGCGTTCGACTAGCGGGGTACGAGCAGTACTTC
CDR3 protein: CSVRLAGYEQYF

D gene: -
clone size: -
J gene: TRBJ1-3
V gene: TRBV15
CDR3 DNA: TGTGCCACCAGCAGAGATGTGTCTGGAAACACCATATATTTT
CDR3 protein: CATSRDVSGNTIYF

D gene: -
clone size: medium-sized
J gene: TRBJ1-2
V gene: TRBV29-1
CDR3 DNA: TGCAGCACCCGGGACACCTATGGCTACACCTTC
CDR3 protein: CSTRDTYGYTF

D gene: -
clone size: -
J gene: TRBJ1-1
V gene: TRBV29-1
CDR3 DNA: TGCAGCGTTAATCCCTGGGCAGGGACGGGGACTGAAGCTTTCTTT
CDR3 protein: CSVNPWAGTGTEAFF

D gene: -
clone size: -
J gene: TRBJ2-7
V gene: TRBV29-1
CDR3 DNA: TGCAGCGTTGGTAGGGGGGACCGCTACGAGCAGTACTTC
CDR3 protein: CSVGRGDRYEQYF

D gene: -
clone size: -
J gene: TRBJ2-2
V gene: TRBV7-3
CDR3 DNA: TGTGCCAGCAGCCCTGGGACCACCGGGGAGCTGTTTTTT
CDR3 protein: CASSPGTTGELFF

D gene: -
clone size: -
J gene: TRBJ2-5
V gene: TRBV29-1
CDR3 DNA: TGCAGCGGGACGGTCCAAGAGACCCAGTACTTC
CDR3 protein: CSGTVQETQYF

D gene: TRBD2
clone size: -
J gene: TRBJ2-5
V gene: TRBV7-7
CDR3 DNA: TGTGCTAGCAGCTTAGGGAGGGACGAGACCCAGTACTTC
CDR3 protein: CASSLGRDETQYF

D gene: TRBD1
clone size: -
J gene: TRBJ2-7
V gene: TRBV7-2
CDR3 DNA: TGTGCCAGCAGCACACGACAGGGTCGGGAGTACTTC
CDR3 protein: CASSTRQGREYF

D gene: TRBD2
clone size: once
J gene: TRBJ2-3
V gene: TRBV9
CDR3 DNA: TGTGCCAGCAGCGTCTTGGGACTAGCGGGAGTGGGAGATACGCAGTATTTT
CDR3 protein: CASSVLGLAGVGDTQYF

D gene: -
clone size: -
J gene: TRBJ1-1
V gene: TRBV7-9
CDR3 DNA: TGTGCCAGCAGCCCTGACACTGAAGCTTTCTTC
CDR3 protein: CASSPDTEAFF

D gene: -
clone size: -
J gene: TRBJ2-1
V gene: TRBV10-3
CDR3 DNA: TGTGCCATCAGTGCGGGAAATGAGCAGTTCTTC
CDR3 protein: CAISAGNEQFF

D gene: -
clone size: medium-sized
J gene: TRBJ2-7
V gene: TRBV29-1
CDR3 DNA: TGCAGCGTCGAATTAGACCCGGGGGCCGCCTACGAGCAGTACTTC
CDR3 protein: CSVELDPGAAYEQYF

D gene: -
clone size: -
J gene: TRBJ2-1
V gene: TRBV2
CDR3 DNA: TGTGCCAGCAGTGACCAACACTCCTACAATGAGCAGTTCTTC
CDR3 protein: CASSDQHSYNEQFF

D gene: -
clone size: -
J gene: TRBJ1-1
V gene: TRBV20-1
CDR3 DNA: TGCAGTGCTAGAGTGGAAGGAATGAACACTGAAGCTTTCTTT
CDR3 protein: CSARVEGMNTEAFF

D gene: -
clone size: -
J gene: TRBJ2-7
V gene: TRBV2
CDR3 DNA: TGTGCCAGCGGCAGGGATACCTACGAGCAGTACTTC
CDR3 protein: CASGRDTYEQYF

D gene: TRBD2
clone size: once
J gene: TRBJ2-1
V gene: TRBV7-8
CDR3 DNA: TGTGCCAGCAGCCCCAGCGGGAAGAATGAGCAGTTCTTC
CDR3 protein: CASSPSGKNEQFF

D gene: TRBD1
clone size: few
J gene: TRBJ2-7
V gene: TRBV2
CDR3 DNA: TGTGCCAGCAGTGCTAGGACAGGGAACGAGCAGTACTTC
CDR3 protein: CASSARTGNEQYF

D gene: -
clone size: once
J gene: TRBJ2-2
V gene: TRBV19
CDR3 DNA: TGTGCCAGTAGTATAGGACTATCCGGGGAGCTGTTTTTT
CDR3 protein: CASSIGLSGELFF

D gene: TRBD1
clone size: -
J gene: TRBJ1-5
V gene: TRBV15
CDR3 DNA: TGTGCCACCAGCAGACCCGATCTGACAGGGAACGATCAGCCCCAGCATTTT
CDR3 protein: CATSRPDLTGNDQPQHF

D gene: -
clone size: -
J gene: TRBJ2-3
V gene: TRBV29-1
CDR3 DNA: TGCAGCGTTCTCAGAGAGGATACGCAGTATTTT
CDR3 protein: CSVLREDTQYF

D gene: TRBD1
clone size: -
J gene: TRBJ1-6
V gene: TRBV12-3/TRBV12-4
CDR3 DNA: TGTGCCAGCAGCATAACAGGGGGGAATTCACCCCTCCACTTT
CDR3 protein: CASSITGGNSPLHF

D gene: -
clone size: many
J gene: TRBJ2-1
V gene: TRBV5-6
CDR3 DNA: TGTGCCAGCAGCTTGCAGACTAGAATTTACAATGAGCAGTTCTTC
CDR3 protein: CASSLQTRIYNEQFF